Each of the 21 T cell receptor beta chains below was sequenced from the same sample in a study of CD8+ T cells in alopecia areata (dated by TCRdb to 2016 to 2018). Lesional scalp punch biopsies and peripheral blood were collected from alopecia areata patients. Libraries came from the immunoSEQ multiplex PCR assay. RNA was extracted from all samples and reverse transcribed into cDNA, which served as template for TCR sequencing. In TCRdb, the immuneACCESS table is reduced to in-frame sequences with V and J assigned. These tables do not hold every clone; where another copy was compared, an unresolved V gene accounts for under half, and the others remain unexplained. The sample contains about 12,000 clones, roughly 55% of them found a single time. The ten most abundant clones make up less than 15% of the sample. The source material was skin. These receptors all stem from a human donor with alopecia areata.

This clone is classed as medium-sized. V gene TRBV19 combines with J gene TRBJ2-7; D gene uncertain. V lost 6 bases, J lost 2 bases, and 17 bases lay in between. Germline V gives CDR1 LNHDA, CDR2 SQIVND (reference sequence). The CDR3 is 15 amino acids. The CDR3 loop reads CASRFFDTQTYEQYF. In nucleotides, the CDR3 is TGTGCCAGTAGGTTCTTCGACACCCAGACCTACGAGCAGTACTTC.

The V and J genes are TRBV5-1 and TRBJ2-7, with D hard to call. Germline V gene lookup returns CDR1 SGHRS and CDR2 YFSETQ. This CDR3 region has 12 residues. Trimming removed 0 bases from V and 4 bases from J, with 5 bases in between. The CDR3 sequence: CASSLEGYEQYF. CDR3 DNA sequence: TGCGCCAGCAGCTTGGAAGGGTACGAGCAGTACTTC.

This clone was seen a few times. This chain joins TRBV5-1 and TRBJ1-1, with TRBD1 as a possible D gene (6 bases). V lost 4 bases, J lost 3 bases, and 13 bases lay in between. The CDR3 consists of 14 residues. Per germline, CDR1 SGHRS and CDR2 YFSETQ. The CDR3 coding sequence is TGCGCCAGCAGCGTGGCGAGGGGGGACACTGAAGCTTTCTTT. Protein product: CASSVARGDTEAFF.

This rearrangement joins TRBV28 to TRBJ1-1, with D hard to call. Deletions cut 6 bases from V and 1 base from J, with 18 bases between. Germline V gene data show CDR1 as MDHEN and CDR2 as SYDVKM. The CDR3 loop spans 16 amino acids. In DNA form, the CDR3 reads TGTGCCAGCAGCCGAGGACGCCCAATTTCGAACACTGAAGCTTTCTTT. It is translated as CASSRGRPISNTEAFF. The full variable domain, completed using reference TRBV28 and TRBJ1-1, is DVKVTQSSRYLVKRTGEKVFLECVQDMDHENMFWYRQDPGLGLRLIYFSYDVKMKEKGDIPEGYSVSREKKERFSLILESASTNQTSMYLCASSRGRPISNTEAFFGQGTRLTVV.

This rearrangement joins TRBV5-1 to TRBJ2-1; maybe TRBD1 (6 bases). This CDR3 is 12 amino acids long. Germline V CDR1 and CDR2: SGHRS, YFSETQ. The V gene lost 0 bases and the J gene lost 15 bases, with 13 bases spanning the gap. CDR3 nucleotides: TGCGCCAGCAGCTTGGAGGGACAAACTCCGTTCTTC. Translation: CASSLEGQTPFF.

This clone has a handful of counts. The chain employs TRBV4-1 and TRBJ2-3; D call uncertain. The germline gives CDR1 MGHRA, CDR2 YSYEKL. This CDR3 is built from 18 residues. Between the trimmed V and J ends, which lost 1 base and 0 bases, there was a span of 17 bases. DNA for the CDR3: TGCGCCAGCAGCCAAGTTATCCGAGACGGTCCTAGCACAGATACGCAGTATTTT. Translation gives CASSQVIRDGPSTDTQYF.

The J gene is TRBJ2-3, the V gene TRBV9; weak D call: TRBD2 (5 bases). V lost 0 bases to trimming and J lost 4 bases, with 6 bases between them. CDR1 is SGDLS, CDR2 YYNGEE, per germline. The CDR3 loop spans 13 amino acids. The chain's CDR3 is CASSVEGADTQYF. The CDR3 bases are TGTGCCAGCAGCGTAGAGGGAGCAGATACGCAGTATTTT.

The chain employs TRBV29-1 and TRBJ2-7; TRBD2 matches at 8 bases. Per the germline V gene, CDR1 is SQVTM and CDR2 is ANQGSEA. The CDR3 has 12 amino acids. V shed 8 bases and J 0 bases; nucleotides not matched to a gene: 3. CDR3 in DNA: TGCAGCATTGGGACTAGCTCCTACGAGCAGTACTTC. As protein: CSIGTSSYEQYF.

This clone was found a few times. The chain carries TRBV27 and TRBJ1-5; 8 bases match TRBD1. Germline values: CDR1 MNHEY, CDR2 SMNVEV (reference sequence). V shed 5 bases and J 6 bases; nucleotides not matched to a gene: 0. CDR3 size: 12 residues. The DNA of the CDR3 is TGTGCCAGCAGTGACAGGGGTCAGCCCCAGCATTTT. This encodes CASSDRGQPQHF.

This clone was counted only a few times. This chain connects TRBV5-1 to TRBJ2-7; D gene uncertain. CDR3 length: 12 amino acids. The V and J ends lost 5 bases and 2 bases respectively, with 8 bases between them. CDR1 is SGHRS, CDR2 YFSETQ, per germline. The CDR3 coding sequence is TGCGCCAGCAGTGCCGTAACCTACGAGCAGTACTTC. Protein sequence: CASSAVTYEQYF.

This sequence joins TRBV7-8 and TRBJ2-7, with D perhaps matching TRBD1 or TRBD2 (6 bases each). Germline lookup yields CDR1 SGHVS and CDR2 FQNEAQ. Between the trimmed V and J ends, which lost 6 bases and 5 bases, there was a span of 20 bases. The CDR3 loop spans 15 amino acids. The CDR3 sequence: CASSIPRRGLHEQYF. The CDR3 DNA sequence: TGTGCCAGCAGTATTCCCCGACGGGGGCTCCACGAGCAGTACTTC.

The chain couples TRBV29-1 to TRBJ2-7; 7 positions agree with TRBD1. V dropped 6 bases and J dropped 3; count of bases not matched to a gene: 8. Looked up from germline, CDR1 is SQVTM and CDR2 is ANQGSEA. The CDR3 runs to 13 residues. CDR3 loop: CSVSGTVLYEQYF. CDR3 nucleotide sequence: TGCAGCGTCTCAGGGACAGTACTCTACGAGCAGTACTTC.

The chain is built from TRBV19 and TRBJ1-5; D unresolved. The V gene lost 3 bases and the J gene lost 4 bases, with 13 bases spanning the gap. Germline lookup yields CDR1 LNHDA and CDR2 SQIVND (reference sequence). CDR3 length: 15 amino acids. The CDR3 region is CASSISPGFNQPQHF. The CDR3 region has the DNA TGTGCCAGTAGTATTTCCCCCGGGTTTAATCAGCCCCAGCATTTT.

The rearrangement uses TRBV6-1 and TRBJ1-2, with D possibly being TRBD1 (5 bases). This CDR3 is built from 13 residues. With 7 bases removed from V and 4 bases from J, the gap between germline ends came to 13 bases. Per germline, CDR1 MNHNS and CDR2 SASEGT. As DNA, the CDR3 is TGTGCCAGCAAAGCCGGGACGGGCTATGGCTACACCTTC. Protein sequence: CASKAGTGYGYTF.

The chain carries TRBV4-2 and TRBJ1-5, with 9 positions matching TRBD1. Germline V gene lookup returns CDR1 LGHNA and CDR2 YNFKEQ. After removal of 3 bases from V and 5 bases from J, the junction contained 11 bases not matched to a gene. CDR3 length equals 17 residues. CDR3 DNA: TGTGCCAGCAGCCAGGTTAGGGGACAGGGAGCACATCAGCCCCAGCATTTT. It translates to CASSQVRGQGAHQPQHF.

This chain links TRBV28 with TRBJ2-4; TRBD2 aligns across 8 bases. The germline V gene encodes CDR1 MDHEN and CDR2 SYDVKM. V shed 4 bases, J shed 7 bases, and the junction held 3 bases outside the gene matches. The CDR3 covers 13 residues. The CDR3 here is CASSSRTSNIQYF. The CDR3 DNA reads TGTGCCAGCAGTTCCCGGACTAGCAACATTCAGTACTTC.

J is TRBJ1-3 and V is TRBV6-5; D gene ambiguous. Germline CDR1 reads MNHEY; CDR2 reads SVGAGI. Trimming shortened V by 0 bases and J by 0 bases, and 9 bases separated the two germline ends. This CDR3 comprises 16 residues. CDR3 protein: CASSYSYPGSGNTIYF. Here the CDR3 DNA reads TGTGCCAGCAGTTACTCATATCCAGGCTCTGGAAACACCATATATTTT.

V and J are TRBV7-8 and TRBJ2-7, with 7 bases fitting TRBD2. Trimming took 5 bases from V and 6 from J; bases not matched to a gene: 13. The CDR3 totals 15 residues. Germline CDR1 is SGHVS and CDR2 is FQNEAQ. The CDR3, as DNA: TGTGCCAGCAGCGCCACGACTAGCACCCTTGGCGAGCAGTACTTC. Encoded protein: CASSATTSTLGEQYF.

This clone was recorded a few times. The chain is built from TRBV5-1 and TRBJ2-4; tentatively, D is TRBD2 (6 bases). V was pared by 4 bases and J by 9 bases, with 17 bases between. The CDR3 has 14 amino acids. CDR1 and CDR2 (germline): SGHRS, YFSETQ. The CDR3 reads CASSPDRESGIQYF. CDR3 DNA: TGCGCCAGCAGCCCAGACCGGGAGTCCGGCATTCAGTACTTC.

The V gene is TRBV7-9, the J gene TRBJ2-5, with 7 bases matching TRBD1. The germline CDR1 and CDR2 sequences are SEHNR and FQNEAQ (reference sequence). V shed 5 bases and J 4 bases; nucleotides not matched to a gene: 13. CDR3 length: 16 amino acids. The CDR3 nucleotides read TGTGCCAGCAGCCTACCACAGGGGAGAGGCGCAGAGACCCAGTACTTC. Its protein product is CASSLPQGRGAETQYF.

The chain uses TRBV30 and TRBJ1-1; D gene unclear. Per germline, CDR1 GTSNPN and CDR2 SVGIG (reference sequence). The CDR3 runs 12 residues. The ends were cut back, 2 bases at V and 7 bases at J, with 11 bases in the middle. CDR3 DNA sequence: TGTGCCTGGAGTCCCGGCCCCGGTGAAGCTTTCTTT. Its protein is CAWSPGPGEAFF.